This entry is about one T cell receptor (beta chain). This sample was taken from a study of blood T cell repertoires in COVID-19. TCRdb's table, derived via immunoSEQ multiplex PCR, lists solely in-frame clones and lacks some. The table shows more than 200,000 clones, with about nine tenths occurring only once. CDR1 LGHNT and CDR2 FRNRAP come from the germline V gene. The CDR3 has 15 residues. Trimming stripped 0 bases from V and 10 bases from J, with 15 bases between. Sequenced sample: peripheral blood. The chain is built from TRBV12-5 and TRBJ1-4; D is perhaps TRBD1 (5 bases). The clonotype originates from a man aged 50-60 years with acute or convalescent COVID-19. This CDR3 reads CASGLVGPGGGKLFF. CDR3 DNA sequence: TGTGCTAGTGGTTTGGTAGGGCCAGGCGGGGGAAAACTGTTTTTT.